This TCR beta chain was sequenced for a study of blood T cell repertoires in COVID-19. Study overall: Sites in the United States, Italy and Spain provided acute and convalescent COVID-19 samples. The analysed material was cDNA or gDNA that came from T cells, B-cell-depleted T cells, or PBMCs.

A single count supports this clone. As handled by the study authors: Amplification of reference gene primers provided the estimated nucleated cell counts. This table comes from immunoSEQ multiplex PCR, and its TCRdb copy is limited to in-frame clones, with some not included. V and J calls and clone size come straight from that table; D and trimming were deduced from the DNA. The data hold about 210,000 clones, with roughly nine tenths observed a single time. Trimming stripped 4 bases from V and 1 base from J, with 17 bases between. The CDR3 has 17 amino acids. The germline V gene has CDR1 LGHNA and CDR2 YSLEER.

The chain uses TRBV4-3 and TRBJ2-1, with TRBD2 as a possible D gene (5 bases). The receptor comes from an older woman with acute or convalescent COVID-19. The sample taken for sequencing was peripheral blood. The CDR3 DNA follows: TGCGCCAGCAGCCGAGGGTACGGGGATCTTTCCTACAATGAGCAGTTCTTC. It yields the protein CASSRGYGDLSYNEQFF.